The next 32 T cell receptor beta chains were all read from a single sample in a study of T cell responses to AZD1222 COVID-19 vaccine. Repertoires were generated with immunoSEQ multiplex PCR, while TCRdb's copy carries only in-frame clones and drops some. The table shows fewer than 120,000 clones, with around 93% occurring only once. Sequenced here: peripheral blood, sampled 28 days after the second AZD1222 dose. All receptors come from an adult who received the AZD1222 COVID-19 vaccine.

The rearrangement uses TRBV3-1 (or the pseudogene TRBV3-2) and TRBJ1-2; D is unresolved. The CDR3 consists of 14 residues. The V end was cut by 4 bases, the J end by 4 bases, with 13 bases between. CDR1 and CDR2 from the germline V gene are LGHDT and YNNKEL (reference sequence). As DNA, the CDR3 is TGTGCCAGCAGCCTCGAAAGAGGTGTCTATGGCTACACCTTC. It yields the protein CASSLERGVYGYTF.

The table lists this clone with a count of one. The V and J genes are TRBV19 and TRBJ1-2; no definite D call. CDR1 is LNHDA, CDR2 SQIVND, per germline (reference sequence). V lost 5 bases and J 4 bases, leaving 20 bases between the germline ends. The CDR3 runs to 16 residues. The CDR3 here is CASSLSGSLEIYGYTF. CDR3 coding DNA: TGTGCCAGTAGTCTTTCGGGCTCTCTCGAAATCTATGGCTACACCTTC.

V is TRBV5-5 and J is TRBJ2-5; TRBD1 aligns across 11 bases. The germline CDR1 and CDR2 sequences are SGHKS and YYEKEE (reference sequence). After removal of 3 bases from V and 5 bases from J, the junction contained 12 bases not matched to a gene. This CDR3 region has 17 residues. The CDR3 here is CASSYVPGTGGRETQYF. CDR3 in DNA: TGTGCCAGCAGCTACGTTCCGGGGACAGGGGGACGGGAGACCCAGTACTTC.

The rearrangement links TRBV27 to TRBJ2-6, with 9 positions matching TRBD1. CDR1 is MNHEY, CDR2 SMNVEV, per germline (reference sequence). The CDR3 has 18 amino acids. V was pared by 6 bases and J by 0 bases, with 9 bases of the junction left unmatched. This CDR3 reads CASSRGQGGYSGANVLTF. The DNA for the CDR3 is TGTGCCAGCAGCCGGGGACAGGGAGGCTACTCTGGGGCCAACGTCCTGACTTTC.

The chain combines TRBV7-9 with TRBJ1-5; 7 nucleotides align to TRBD1. CDR3 length equals 18 residues. Trimming at V came to 2 bases and at J to 0 bases, leaving 10 bases not matched to a gene. CDR1 is SEHNR, CDR2 FQNEAQ, per germline (reference sequence). The CDR3 nucleotides read TGTGCCAGCAGCTTAATCGGGACAGAGACTTATAGCAATCAGCCCCAGCATTTT. Translated, it gives CASSLIGTETYSNQPQHF.

This chain connects TRBV13 to TRBJ2-3; the match to TRBD1 covers 7 bases. Trimming removed 0 bases from V and 4 bases from J; junction bases left unmatched: 7. From germline, CDR1 is PRHDT and CDR2 FYEKMQ (reference sequence). The CDR3 extends over 16 amino acids. Here the CDR3 reads CASSLGFQGVADTQYF. CDR3 in DNA: TGTGCCAGCAGCTTAGGATTTCAGGGGGTTGCAGATACGCAGTATTTT.

This chain connects TRBV5-4 to TRBJ2-7, with 8 bases fitting TRBD2. The CDR3 is made up of 14 amino acids. Trimming cost V 2 bases and J 3 bases; bases outside gene matches: 4. In germline, CDR1 is SGHNT, CDR2 YYREEE (reference sequence). CDR3 sequence reads: CASSFRAGVYEQYF. The CDR3 DNA reads as TGTGCCAGCAGCTTCAGAGCGGGGGTCTACGAGCAGTACTTC. Looking up the rest from reference TRBV5-4 and TRBJ2-7 gives the full variable domain: ETGVTQSPTHLIKTRGQQVTLRCSSQSGHNTVSWYQQALGQGPQFIFQYYREEENGRGNFPPRFSGLQFPNYSSELNVNALELDDSALYLCASSFRAGVYEQYFGPGTRLTVT.

This clone showed up just once. The V gene is TRBV6-5, the J gene TRBJ1-1, with D possibly TRBD1 on 5 matching bases. Trimming took off 6 bases at V and 1 base at J, with 9 bases between the two ends. The CDR3 extends over 13 amino acids. CDR1 and CDR2 from the germline V gene are MNHEY and SVGAGI. The CDR3 nucleotides are TGTGCCAGCAGACCCGGGACGAACACTGAAGCTTTCTTT. This codes for CASRPGTNTEAFF.

This sequence joins TRBV9 and TRBJ2-5; D uncertain. Per the germline V gene, CDR1 is SGDLS and CDR2 is YYNGEE. V was trimmed by 5 bases and J by 5 bases, leaving 16 bases between them. The CDR3 is 14 amino acids. Here the CDR3 reads CASSNPLSGETQYF. CDR3 nucleotides: TGTGCCAGCAGTAACCCTCTCTCTGGGGAGACCCAGTACTTC.

The CDR3 DNA sequence: TGTGCCAGCAGCTTCTTCGGTGGCTACACCTTC. This encodes CASSFFGGYTF. The chain is built from TRBV5-8 and TRBJ1-2; no definite D call. This CDR3 has 11 amino acids. In germline, CDR1 is SGHTS, CDR2 YDEGEE. With 2 bases removed from V and 7 bases from J, the gap between germline ends came to 6 bases.

The V call is TRBV19, the J call TRBJ1-5; TRBD1 might be the D (6 bases). The CDR3 is made up of 19 amino acids. V was cut by 1 base and J by 6 bases, with 25 bases left in between. In germline, CDR1 is LNHDA, CDR2 SQIVND (reference sequence). The CDR3 sequence: CASSIGLGGFSFRGQPQHF. The CDR3 DNA reads TGTGCCAGTAGTATAGGGTTAGGGGGGTTTTCTTTCAGGGGTCAGCCCCAGCATTTT. Variable domain in full (rest from reference TRBV19 and TRBJ1-5): DGGITQSPKYLFRKEGQNVTLSCEQNLNHDAMYWYRQDPGQGLRLIYYSQIVNDFQKGDIAEGYSVSREKKESFPLTVTSAQKNPTAFYLCASSIGLGGFSFRGQPQHFGDGTRLSIL.

The chain employs TRBV13 and TRBJ1-1; D gene unclear. Deletions cut 11 bases from V and 1 base from J, with 11 bases between. CDR3 size: 12 residues. Germline values: CDR1 PRHDT, CDR2 FYEKMQ (reference sequence). The DNA of the CDR3 is TGTGCCGGTGGTAATTGGAACACTGAAGCTTTCTTT. Its protein product is CAGGNWNTEAFF.

In this sample, this clone turned up once. Here the CDR3 reads CAISDQASNYGYTF. In DNA, the CDR3 is TGTGCCATCAGTGACCAGGCGAGTAACTATGGCTACACCTTC. The chain uses TRBV10-3 and TRBJ1-2; D unresolved. The germline V gene encodes CDR1 ENHRY and CDR2 SYGVKD. The V end lost 3 bases, the J end lost 1 base, and 9 bases lay between the germline ends. The CDR3 spans 14 residues.

This clone was found once. CDR3 amino acids: CASSASDSLGGYTF. The CDR3 bases are TGTGCCAGTAGTGCTTCGGACAGTTTGGGTGGCTACACCTTC. This chain joins TRBV19 and TRBJ1-2; a weak D match, TRBD1 (6 bases). Germline-derived CDR1 and CDR2 are LNHDA and SQIVND (reference sequence). V lost 5 bases, J lost 7 bases, and 17 bases lay in between. The CDR3 length is 14 residues.

The V gene is TRBV7-2, the J gene TRBJ1-6; 9 bases match TRBD1. Germline V CDR1 and CDR2: SGHTA, FQGNSA. CDR3 length: 15 residues. V lost 5 bases, J lost 4 bases, and 3 bases stayed unmatched. Here the CDR3 reads CASSHDRGYNSPLHF. The CDR3 nucleotides are TGTGCCAGCAGCCACGACAGGGGGTATAATTCACCCCTCCACTTT.

The V gene is TRBV19, the J gene TRBJ1-1; D is undetermined. Germline V lookup: CDR1 LNHDA, CDR2 SQIVND (reference sequence). Trimming shortened V by 10 bases and J by 0 bases, and 21 bases separated the two germline ends. This CDR3 is built from 16 residues. For the CDR3, the DNA is TGTGCCACTCTAAAAGGGCAAGGGAGGATGAACACTGAAGCTTTCTTT. Residues: CATLKGQGRMNTEAFF.

The chain couples TRBV5-6 to TRBJ2-7, with 10 bases lining up with TRBD2. The CDR3 has 16 residues. Trimming removed 3 bases from V and 7 bases from J; junction bases left unmatched: 13. In germline, CDR1 is SGHDT, CDR2 YYEEEE. The CDR3 sequence is CASSYQKREGLWEQYF. CDR3 nucleotides: TGTGCCAGCAGCTACCAAAAGCGGGAGGGCCTATGGGAGCAGTACTTC.

The chain joins TRBV15 to TRBJ2-7, with TRBD2 identical over 8 bases. CDR3 length: 17 residues. CDR1 and CDR2 (germline): LNHNV, YYDKDF (reference sequence). Trimming cost V 1 base and J 2 bases; bases outside gene matches: 10. The CDR3 protein is CATSRGVLAAGAYEQYF. The DNA for the CDR3 is TGTGCCACCAGCAGAGGGGTTTTGGCAGCGGGAGCCTACGAGCAGTACTTC. Combining the CDR3 with reference TRBV15 and TRBJ2-7 gives the whole variable domain DAMVIQNPRYQVTQFGKPVTLSCSQTLNHNVMYWYQQKSSQAPKLLFHYYDKDFNNEADTPDNFQSRRPNTSFCFLDIRSPGLGDTAMYLCATSRGVLAAGAYEQYFGPGTRLTVT.

The rearrangement uses TRBV11-2 and TRBJ2-6; no firm D call. Between the trimmed V and J ends, which lost 5 bases and 0 bases, there was a span of 5 bases. The germline gives CDR1 SGHAT, CDR2 FQNNGV. The CDR3 is made up of 14 amino acids. For the CDR3, the DNA is TGTGCCAGCAGCCAGAGCTCTGGGGCCAACGTCCTGACTTTC. Protein product: CASSQSSGANVLTF.

The V call is TRBV3-1 (or the pseudogene TRBV3-2), the J call TRBJ2-3, with D unclear. The germline gives CDR1 LGHDT, CDR2 YNNKEL (reference sequence). The CDR3 runs 17 residues. Trimming pared 4 bases from V and 2 bases from J, leaving 19 bases between. This chain's CDR3 is CASSPQSRESHTDTQYF. CDR3 DNA: TGTGCCAGCAGCCCCCAATCCCGAGAGAGTCACACAGATACGCAGTATTTT.

This sequence joins TRBV4-2 and TRBJ1-6; 9 positions match TRBD1. The CDR3 has 17 amino acids. The germline CDR1 and CDR2 sequences are LGHNA and YNFKEQ. Trimming at V came to 3 bases and at J to 4 bases, leaving 7 bases not matched to a gene. The CDR3, as DNA: TGTGCCAGCAGCCAGGCAACAGGGGGCGCTTATAATTCACCCCTCCACTTT. Its translation is CASSQATGGAYNSPLHF.

The chain uses TRBV5-1 and TRBJ2-1; 9 bases match TRBD2. CDR1 and CDR2 from the germline V gene are SGHRS and YFSETQ. The CDR3 contains 13 residues. Germline trimming cut 5 bases from V and 9 bases from J; bases unmatched to any gene: 6. The CDR3 spells CASRREGSGEQFF. The CDR3 DNA reads as TGCGCCAGCAGGCGGGAGGGGTCGGGTGAGCAGTTCTTC.

This sequence joins TRBV10-1 and TRBJ1-1; perhaps TRBD1 as D (6 bases). The germline V gene has CDR1 WNHNN and CDR2 SYGVQD (reference sequence). The CDR3 totals 14 residues. V was trimmed by 7 bases and J by 6 bases, leaving 18 bases between them. The CDR3 sequence is CASTLGGPWSEAFF. The DNA of the CDR3 is TGCGCCAGCACTTTGGGGGGCCCTTGGTCTGAAGCTTTCTTT.

The chain combines TRBV5-1 with TRBJ1-3; no firm D call. The V end was cut by 0 bases, the J end by 0 bases, with 10 bases between. CDR1 SGHRS and CDR2 YFSETQ come from the germline V gene. The length of the CDR3 is 16 residues. For the CDR3, the DNA is TGCGCCAGCAGCTTGGTGGCAGGTCTCTCTGGAAACACCATATATTTT. It is translated as CASSLVAGLSGNTIYF.

The J gene is TRBJ2-1, the V gene TRBV5-1, with unresolved D. Germline assignment: CDR1 SGHRS and CDR2 YFSETQ. The CDR3 totals 13 residues. V lost 4 bases and J 4 bases, leaving 9 bases between the germline ends. DNA for the CDR3: TGCGCCAGCAGCGCGGCGGTTTACAATGAGCAGTTCTTC. This encodes CASSAAVYNEQFF.

The V call is TRBV18, the J call TRBJ1-2, with D tentatively TRBD1 (6 bases). The CDR3 runs 15 residues. The germline V gene encodes CDR1 KGHSH and CDR2 LQKENI. The V end lost 4 bases, the J end lost 0 bases, and 12 bases lay between the germline ends. The CDR3 bases are TGTGCCAGCTCACGGAGGACAGCTTCTAACTATGGCTACACCTTC. Translation: CASSRRTASNYGYTF.

The table lists this clone with a count of one. This sequence joins TRBV3-1 (or the pseudogene TRBV3-2) and TRBJ2-7; 7 positions agree with TRBD1. The trim removed 1 base at V and 9 bases at J, leaving 15 bases unmatched. The length of the CDR3 is 16 residues. CDR1 is LGHDT, CDR2 YNNKEL, per germline (reference sequence). This CDR3 reads CASSQGATGAPTGQYF. Written as DNA, the CDR3 is TGTGCCAGCAGCCAAGGGGCCACAGGGGCCCCTACGGGGCAGTACTTC.

The gene calls are TRBV11-2 and TRBJ2-3, with D uncertain. The germline gives CDR1 SGHAT, CDR2 FQNNGV. This CDR3 is built from 15 residues. V lost 4 bases and J lost 1, with 12 bases in between. CDR3 region: CASSYTQSGTDTQYF. CDR3 nucleotide sequence: TGTGCCAGCAGCTATACTCAGTCGGGCACAGATACGCAGTATTTT. The complete variable domain, with remaining parts taken from reference TRBV11-2 and TRBJ2-3, reads EAGVAQSPRYKIIEKRQSVAFWCNPISGHATLYWYQQILGQGPKLLIQFQNNGVVDDSQLPKDRFSAERLKGVDSTLKIQPAKLEDSAVYLCASSYTQSGTDTQYFGPGTRLTVL.

This chain links TRBV27 with TRBJ1-2; D gene unclear. Trimming removed 4 bases at V and 0 bases at J, with 12 bases between. The CDR3 runs to 15 residues. Germline CDR1 is MNHEY and CDR2 is SMNVEV (reference sequence). The CDR3 here is CASSWSRTTNYGYTF. In DNA, the CDR3 is TGTGCCAGCAGTTGGTCCAGGACCACTAACTATGGCTACACCTTC.

The V and J genes are TRBV3-1 (or the pseudogene TRBV3-2) and TRBJ1-2, with a tentative D call TRBD1 (5 bases). The V gene's germline CDR1 is LGHDT and CDR2 YNNKEL (reference sequence). V lost 0 bases and J 0 bases, leaving 8 bases between the germline ends. This CDR3 comprises 15 residues. CDR3: CASSQDSRANYGYTF. CDR3 nucleotides: TGTGCCAGCAGCCAAGATAGCAGGGCTAACTATGGCTACACCTTC.

This clone appeared a single time. The V gene is TRBV11-2, the J gene TRBJ1-4; no reliable D call. Looked up from germline, CDR1 is SGHAT and CDR2 is FQNNGV. Trimming shortened V by 3 bases and J by 4 bases, and 15 bases separated the two germline ends. The CDR3 contains 16 residues. In DNA, the CDR3 is TGTGCCAGCAGCTTTAGCACGGCGCATGGTAATGAAAAACTGTTTTTT. This sequence encodes CASSFSTAHGNEKLFF. The full variable domain, in which reference TRBV11-2 and TRBJ1-4 provide the parts outside the CDR3, is EAGVAQSPRYKIIEKRQSVAFWCNPISGHATLYWYQQILGQGPKLLIQFQNNGVVDDSQLPKDRFSAERLKGVDSTLKIQPAKLEDSAVYLCASSFSTAHGNEKLFFGSGTQLSVL.

This clone has only one observation. This chain connects TRBV15 to TRBJ2-4; the match to TRBD2 covers 7 bases. CDR1 is LNHNV and CDR2 is YYDKDF in the germline V gene (reference sequence). The V segment lost 0 bases and the J segment 7 bases; nucleotides outside the gene matches: 3. This CDR3 contains 14 residues. The DNA for the CDR3 is TGTGCCACCAGCAGAGATCTCGGGGGGAACATTCAGTACTTC. Translation: CATSRDLGGNIQYF.